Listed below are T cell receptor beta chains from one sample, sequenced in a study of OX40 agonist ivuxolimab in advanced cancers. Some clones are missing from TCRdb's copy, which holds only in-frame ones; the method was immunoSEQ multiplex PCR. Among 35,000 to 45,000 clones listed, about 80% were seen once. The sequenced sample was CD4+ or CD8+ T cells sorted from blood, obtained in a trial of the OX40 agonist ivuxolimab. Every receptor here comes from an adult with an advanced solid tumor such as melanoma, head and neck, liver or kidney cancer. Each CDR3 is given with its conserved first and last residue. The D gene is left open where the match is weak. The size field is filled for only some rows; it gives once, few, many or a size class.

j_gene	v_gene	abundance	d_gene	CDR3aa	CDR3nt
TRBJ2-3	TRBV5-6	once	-	CASSPEPGAPTDTQYF	TGTGCCAGCAGCCCGGAACCAGGGGCACCCACAGATACGCAGTATTTT
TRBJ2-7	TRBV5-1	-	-	CASSLSLASYEQYF	TGCGCCAGCAGCTTGTCTCTAGCCTCCTACGAGCAGTACTTC
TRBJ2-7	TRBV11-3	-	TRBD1	CASRDRVLYEQYF	TGTGCCAGCAGGGACAGGGTACTCTACGAGCAGTACTTC
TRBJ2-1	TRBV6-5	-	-	CASSYSDSYNEQFF	TGTGCCAGCAGTTACTCGGACAGCTACAATGAGCAGTTCTTC
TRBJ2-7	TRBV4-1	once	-	CASSQDPAIYEQYF	TGCGCCAGCAGCCAAGATCCGGCAATTTACGAGCAGTACTTC
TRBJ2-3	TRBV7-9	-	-	CASSGSWGDTQYF	TGTGCCAGCAGCGGAAGTTGGGGGGATACGCAGTATTTT
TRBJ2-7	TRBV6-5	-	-	CASSFGNEQYF	TGTGCCAGCAGTTTCGGGAACGAGCAGTACTTC
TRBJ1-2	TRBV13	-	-	CASSLGGYYGYTF	TGTGCCAGCAGCTTAGGAGGATACTATGGCTACACCTTC
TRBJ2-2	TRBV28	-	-	CASSQGSGTGELFF	TGTGCCAGCTCCCAGGGCTCGGGCACCGGGGAGCTGTTTTTT
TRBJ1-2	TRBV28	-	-	CASSLRSLYYGYTF	TGTGCCAGCAGTCTTCGGTCGCTTTATTATGGCTACACCTTC
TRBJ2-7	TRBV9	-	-	CASSPEGTSYEQYF	TGTGCCAGCAGCCCAGAGGGCACCTCCTACGAGCAGTACTTC
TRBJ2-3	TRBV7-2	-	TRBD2	CASSSGLAGGTSTDTQYF	TGTGCCAGCAGCTCGGGACTAGCGGGGGGAACTAGCACAGATACGCAGTATTTT
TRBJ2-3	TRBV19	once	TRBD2	CASSGRERDTQYF	TGTGCCAGTAGCGGGCGGGAGCGGGATACGCAGTATTTT
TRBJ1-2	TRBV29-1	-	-	CSVGRRYGYTF	TGCAGCGTTGGAAGGCGGTATGGCTACACCTTC
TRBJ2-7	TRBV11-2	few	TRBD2	CASSSSSLAGSYEQYF	TGTGCCAGCAGCTCCAGCTCGCTAGCGGGGTCCTACGAGCAGTACTTC
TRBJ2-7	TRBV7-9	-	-	CASSPGYEQYF	TGTGCCAGCAGCCCGGGATACGAGCAGTACTTC
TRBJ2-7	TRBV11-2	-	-	CASSPPGSYEQYF	TGTGCCAGCAGCCCACCTGGGTCTTACGAGCAGTACTTC
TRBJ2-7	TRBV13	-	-	CASSFGLARAEQYF	TGTGCCAGCAGCTTTGGTCTAGCGAGGGCCGAGCAGTACTTC
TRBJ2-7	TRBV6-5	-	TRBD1	CASRGGQGISYEQYF	TGTGCCAGCAGGGGAGGACAGGGGATTTCCTACGAGCAGTACTTC
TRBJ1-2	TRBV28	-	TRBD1	CASSEPGQGNGYTF	TGTGCCAGCAGTGAGCCGGGACAGGGTAACGGCTACACCTTC
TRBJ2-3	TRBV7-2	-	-	CASRSSGSTDTQYF	TGTGCCAGCAGGTCGAGCGGTAGCACAGATACGCAGTATTTT
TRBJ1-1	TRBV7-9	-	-	CASSLGEGDGGAFF	TGTGCCAGCAGCTTAGGAGAGGGGGACGGAGGAGCTTTCTTT
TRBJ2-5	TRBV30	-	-	CAWSGSEGLGETQYF	TGTGCCTGGAGTGGTTCGGAAGGGCTGGGCGAGACCCAGTACTTC
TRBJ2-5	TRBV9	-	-	CASSSGLVQETQYF	TGTGCCAGCAGCTCGGGACTTGTCCAAGAGACCCAGTACTTC
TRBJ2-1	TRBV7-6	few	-	CASSLAGLEQFF	TGTGCCAGCAGCTTAGCTGGGCTTGAGCAGTTCTTC
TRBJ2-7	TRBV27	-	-	CASSSGSPYEQYF	TGTGCCAGCAGTAGTGGGAGCCCCTACGAGCAGTACTTC